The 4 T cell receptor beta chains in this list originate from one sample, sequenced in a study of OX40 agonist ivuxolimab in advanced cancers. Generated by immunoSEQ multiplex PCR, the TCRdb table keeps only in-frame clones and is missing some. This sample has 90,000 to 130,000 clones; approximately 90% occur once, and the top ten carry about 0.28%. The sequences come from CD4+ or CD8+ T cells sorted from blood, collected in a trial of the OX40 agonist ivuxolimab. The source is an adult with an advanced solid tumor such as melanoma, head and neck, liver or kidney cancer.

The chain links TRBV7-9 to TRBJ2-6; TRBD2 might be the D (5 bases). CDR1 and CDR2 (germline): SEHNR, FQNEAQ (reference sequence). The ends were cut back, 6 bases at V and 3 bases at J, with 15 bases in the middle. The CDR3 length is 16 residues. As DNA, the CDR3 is TGTGCCAGCAGTCCTTCGAGGGCGGGTGGGGCCAACGTCCTGACTTTC. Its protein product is CASSPSRAGGANVLTF. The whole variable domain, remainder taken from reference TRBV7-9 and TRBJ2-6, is DTGVSQNPRHKITKRGQNVTFRCDPISEHNRLYWYRQTLGQGPEFLTYFQNEAQLEKSRLLSDRFSAERPKGSFSTLEIQRTEQGDSAMYLCASSPSRAGGANVLTFGAGSRLTVL.

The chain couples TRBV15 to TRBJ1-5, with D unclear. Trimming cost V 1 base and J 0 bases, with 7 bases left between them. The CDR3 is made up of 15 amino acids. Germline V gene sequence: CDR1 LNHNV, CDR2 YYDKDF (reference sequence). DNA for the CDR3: TGTGCCACCAGCAGAGCGGCTGATAGCAATCAGCCCCAGCATTTT. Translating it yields CATSRAADSNQPQHF. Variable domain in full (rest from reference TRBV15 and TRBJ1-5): DAMVIQNPRYQVTQFGKPVTLSCSQTLNHNVMYWYQQKSSQAPKLLFHYYDKDFNNEADTPDNFQSRRPNTSFCFLDIRSPGLGDTAMYLCATSRAADSNQPQHFGDGTRLSIL.

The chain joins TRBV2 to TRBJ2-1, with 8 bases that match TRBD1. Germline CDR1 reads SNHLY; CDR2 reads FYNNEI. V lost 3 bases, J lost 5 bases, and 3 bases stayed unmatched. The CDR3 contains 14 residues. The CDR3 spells CASSDRGLDNEQFF. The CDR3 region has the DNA TGTGCCAGCAGTGACAGGGGGCTTGACAATGAGCAGTTCTTC.

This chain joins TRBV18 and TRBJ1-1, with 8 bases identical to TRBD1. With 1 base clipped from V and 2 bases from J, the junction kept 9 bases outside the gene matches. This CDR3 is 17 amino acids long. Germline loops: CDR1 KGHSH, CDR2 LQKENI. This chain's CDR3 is CASSPRQTGAINTEAFF. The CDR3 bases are TGTGCCAGCTCACCACGTCAGACAGGGGCCATTAACACTGAAGCTTTCTTT.